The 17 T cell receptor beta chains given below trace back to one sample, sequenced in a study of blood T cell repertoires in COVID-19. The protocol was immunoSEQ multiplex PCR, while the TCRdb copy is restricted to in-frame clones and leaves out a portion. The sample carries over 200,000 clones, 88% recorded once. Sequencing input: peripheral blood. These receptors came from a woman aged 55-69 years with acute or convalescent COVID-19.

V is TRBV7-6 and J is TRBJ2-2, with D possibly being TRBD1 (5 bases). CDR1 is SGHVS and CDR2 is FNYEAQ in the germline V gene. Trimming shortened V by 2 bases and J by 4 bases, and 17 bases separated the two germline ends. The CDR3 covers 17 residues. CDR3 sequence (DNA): TGTGCCAGCAGCTTAATCTCGCAGCACCAGGGCACCGGGGAGCTGTTTTTT. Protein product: CASSLISQHQGTGELFF.

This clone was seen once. This chain's CDR3 is CASSLDFVEGQFF. CDR3 sequence (DNA): TGTGCCAGCAGTTTAGACTTCGTGGAGGGGCAGTTCTTC. The chain carries TRBV12-3 or TRBV12-4 and TRBJ2-1; tentative D call: TRBD2 (6 bases). CDR3 length: 13 residues. V lost 1 base to trimming and J lost 12 bases, with 13 bases between them.

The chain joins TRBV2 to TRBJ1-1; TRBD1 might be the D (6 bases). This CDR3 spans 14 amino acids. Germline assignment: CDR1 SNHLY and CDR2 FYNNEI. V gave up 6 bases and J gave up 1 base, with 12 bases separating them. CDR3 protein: CASRNRAGNTEAFF. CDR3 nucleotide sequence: TGTGCCAGCAGGAACAGGGCAGGGAACACTGAAGCTTTCTTT.

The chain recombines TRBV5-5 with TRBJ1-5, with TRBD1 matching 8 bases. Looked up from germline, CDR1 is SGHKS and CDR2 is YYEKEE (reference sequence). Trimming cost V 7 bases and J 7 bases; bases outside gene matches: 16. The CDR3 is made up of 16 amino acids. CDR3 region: CASEAGGLGGNQPQHF. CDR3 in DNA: TGTGCCAGCGAAGCAGGGGGCCTGGGAGGGAACCAGCCCCAGCATTTT. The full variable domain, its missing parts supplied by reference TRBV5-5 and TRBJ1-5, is DAGVTQSPTHLIKTRGQQVTLRCSPISGHKSVSWYQQVLGQGPQFIFQYYEKEERGRGNFPDRFSARQFPNYSSELNVNALLLGDSALYLCASEAGGLGGNQPQHFGDGTRLSIL.

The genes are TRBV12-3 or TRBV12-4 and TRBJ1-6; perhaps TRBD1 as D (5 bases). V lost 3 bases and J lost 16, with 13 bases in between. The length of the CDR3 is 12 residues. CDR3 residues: CASSFSGGVLHF. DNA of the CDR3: TGTGCCAGCAGTTTCTCCGGGGGGGTACTCCACTTT.

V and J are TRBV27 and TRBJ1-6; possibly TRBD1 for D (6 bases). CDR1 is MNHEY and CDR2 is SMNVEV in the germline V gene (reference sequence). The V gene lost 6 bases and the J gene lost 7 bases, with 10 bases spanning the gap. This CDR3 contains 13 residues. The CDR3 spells CASRGTQNSPLHF. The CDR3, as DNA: TGTGCCAGCAGGGGGACACAGAATTCACCCCTCCACTTT.

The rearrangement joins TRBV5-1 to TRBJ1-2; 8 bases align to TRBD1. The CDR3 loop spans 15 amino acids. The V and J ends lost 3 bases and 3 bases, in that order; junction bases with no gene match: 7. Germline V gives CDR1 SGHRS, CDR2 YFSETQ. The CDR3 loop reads CASSYGQGSDYGYTF. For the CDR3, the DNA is TGCGCCAGCAGCTATGGACAGGGAAGCGACTATGGCTACACCTTC.

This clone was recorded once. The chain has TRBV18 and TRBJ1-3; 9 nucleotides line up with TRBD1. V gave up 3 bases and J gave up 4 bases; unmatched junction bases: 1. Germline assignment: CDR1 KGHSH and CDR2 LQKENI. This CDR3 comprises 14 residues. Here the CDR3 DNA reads TGTGCCAGCTCACCGGGACAGGGCGGAAACACCATATATTTT. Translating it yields CASSPGQGGNTIYF.

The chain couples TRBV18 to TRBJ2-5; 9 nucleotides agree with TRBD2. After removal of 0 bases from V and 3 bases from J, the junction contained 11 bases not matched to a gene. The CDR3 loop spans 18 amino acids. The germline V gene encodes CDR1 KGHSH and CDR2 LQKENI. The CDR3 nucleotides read TGTGCCAGCTCACCACCCTCAAAAATGACTAGCGGAAAAGAGACCCAGTACTTC. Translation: CASSPPSKMTSGKETQYF.

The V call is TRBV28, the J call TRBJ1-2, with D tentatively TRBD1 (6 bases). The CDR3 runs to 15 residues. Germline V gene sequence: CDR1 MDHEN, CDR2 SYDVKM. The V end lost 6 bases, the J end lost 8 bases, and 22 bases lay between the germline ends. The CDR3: CASSPPLGGQIGYTF. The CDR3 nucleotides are TGTGCCAGCAGCCCGCCTCTGGGGGGGCAAATAGGCTACACCTTC.

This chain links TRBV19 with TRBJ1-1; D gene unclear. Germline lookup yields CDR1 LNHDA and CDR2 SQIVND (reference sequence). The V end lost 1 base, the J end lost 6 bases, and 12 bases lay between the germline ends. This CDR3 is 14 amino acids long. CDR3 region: CASSIGGDLPEAFF. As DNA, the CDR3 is TGTGCCAGTAGTATAGGAGGAGATTTGCCTGAAGCTTTCTTT. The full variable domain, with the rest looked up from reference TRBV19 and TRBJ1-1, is DGGITQSPKYLFRKEGQNVTLSCEQNLNHDAMYWYRQDPGQGLRLIYYSQIVNDFQKGDIAEGYSVSREKKESFPLTVTSAQKNPTAFYLCASSIGGDLPEAFFGQGTRLTVV.

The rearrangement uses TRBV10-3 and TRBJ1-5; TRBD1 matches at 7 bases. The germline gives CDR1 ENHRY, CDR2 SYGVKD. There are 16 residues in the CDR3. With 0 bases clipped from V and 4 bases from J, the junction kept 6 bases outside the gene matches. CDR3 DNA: TGTGCCATCAGTGAGTCAGGGGGGACAGAAAATCAGCCCCAGCATTTT. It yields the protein CAISESGGTENQPQHF.

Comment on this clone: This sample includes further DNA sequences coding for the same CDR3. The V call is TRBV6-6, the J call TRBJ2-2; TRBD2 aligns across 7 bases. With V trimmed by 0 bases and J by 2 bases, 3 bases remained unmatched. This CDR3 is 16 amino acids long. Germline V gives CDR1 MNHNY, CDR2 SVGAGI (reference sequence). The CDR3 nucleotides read TGTGCCAGCAGTTACTCTGGCGGGGGTAACACCGGGGAGCTGTTTTTT. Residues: CASSYSGGGNTGELFF.

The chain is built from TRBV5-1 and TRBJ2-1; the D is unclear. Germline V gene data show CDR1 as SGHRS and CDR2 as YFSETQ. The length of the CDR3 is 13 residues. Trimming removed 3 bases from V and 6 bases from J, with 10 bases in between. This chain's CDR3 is CASSSGRPNEQFF. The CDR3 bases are TGCGCCAGCAGCTCAGGCAGGCCCAATGAGCAGTTCTTC. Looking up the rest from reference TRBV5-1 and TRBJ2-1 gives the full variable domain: KAGVTQTPRYLIKTRGQQVTLSCSPISGHRSVSWYQQTPGQGLQFLFEYFSETQRNKGNFPGRFSGRQFSNSRSEMNVSTLELGDSALYLCASSSGRPNEQFFGPGTRLTVL.

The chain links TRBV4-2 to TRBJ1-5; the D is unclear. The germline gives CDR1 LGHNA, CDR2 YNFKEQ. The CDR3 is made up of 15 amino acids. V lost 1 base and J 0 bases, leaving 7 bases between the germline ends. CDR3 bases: TGTGCCAGCAGCCAAGGCTCAGGTAGCAATCAGCCCCAGCATTTT. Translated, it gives CASSQGSGSNQPQHF.

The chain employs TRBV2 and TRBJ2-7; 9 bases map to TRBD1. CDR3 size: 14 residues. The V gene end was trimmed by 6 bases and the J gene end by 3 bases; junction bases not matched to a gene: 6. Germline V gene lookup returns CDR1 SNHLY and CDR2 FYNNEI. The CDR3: CASRHRDRDYEQYF. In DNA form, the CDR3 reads TGTGCCAGCAGGCACCGGGACAGGGACTACGAGCAGTACTTC. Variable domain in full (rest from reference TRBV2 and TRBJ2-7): EPEVTQTPSHQVTQMGQEVILRCVPISNHLYFYWYRQILGQKVEFLVSFYNNEISEKSEIFDDQFSVERPDGSNFTLKIRSTKLEDSAMYFCASRHRDRDYEQYFGPGTRLTVT.

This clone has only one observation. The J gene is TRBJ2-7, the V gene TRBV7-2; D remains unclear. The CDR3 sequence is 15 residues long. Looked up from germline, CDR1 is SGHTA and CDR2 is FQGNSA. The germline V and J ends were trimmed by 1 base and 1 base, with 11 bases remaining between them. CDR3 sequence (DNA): TGTGCCAGCAGCTTAGGGGCTTCCTTATCCTACGAGCAGTACTTC. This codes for CASSLGASLSYEQYF.